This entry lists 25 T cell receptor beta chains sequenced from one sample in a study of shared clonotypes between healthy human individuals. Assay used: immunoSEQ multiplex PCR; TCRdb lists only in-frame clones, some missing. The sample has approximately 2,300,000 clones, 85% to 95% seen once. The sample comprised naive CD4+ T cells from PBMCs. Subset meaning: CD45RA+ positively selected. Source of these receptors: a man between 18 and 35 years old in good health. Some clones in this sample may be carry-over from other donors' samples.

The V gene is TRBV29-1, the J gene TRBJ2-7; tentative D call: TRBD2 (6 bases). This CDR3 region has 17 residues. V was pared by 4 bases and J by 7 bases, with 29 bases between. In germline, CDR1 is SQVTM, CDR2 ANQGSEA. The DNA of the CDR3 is TGCAGCGTTGTCCCCAGGACGGCCACCGCCGGGGGTGGTGAGCAGTACTTC. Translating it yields CSVVPRTATAGGGEQYF.

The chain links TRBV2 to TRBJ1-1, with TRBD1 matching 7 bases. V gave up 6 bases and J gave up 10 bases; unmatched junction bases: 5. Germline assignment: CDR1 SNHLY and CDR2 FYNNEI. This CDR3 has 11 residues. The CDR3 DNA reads TGTGCCAGCAGCGTATCAGGGGGAGCTTTCTTT. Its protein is CASSVSGGAFF.

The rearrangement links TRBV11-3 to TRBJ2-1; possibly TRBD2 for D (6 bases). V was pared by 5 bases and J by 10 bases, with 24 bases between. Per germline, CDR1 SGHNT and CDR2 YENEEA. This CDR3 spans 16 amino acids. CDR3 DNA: TGTGCCAGCAGCGTATATAGCGGAGAGAGGGCTGGGGAGCAGTTCTTC. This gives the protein CASSVYSGERAGEQFF.

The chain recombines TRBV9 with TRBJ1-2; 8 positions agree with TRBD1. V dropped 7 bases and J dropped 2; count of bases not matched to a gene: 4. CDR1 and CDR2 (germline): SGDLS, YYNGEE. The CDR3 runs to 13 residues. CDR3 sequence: CASGQGQNYGYTF. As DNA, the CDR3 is TGTGCCAGCGGACAGGGACAGAACTATGGCTACACCTTC. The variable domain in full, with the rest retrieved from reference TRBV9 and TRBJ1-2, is DSGVTQTPKHLITATGQRVTLRCSPRSGDLSVYWYQQSLDQGLQFLIQYYNGEERAKGNILERFSAQQFPDLHSELNLSSLELGDSALYFCASGQGQNYGYTFGSGTRLTVV.

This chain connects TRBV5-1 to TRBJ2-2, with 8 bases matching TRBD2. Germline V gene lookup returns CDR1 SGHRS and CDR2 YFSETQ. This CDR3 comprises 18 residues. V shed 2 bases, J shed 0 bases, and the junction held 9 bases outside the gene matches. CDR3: CASSFPTSGGANTGELFF. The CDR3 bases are TGCGCCAGCAGCTTTCCCACTAGCGGAGGCGCGAACACCGGGGAGCTGTTTTTT.

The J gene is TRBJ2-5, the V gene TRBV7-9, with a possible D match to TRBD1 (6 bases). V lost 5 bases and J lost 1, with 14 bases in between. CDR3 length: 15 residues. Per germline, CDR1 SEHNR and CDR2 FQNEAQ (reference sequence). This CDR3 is CASSVYRDAQETQYF. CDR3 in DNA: TGTGCCAGCAGCGTGTACAGGGACGCCCAAGAGACCCAGTACTTC.

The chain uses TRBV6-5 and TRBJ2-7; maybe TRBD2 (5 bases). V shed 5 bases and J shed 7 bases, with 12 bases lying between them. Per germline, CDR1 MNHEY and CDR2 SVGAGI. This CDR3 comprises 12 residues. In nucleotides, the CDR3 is TGTGCCAGCAGTGCTAGAACGGGAGAGCAGTACTTC. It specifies CASSARTGEQYF.

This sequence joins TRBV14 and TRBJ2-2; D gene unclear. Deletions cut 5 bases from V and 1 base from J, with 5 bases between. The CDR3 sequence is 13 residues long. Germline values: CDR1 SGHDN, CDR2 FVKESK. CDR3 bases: TGTGCCAGCAGCTCCCAGAACACCGGGGAGCTGTTTTTT. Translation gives CASSSQNTGELFF.

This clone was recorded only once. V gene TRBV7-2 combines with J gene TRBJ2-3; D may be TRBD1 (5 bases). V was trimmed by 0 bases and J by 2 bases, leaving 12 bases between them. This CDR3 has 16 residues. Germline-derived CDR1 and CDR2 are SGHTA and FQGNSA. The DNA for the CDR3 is TGTGCCAGCAGCTTAGCGCTGATACAGGTCACAGATACGCAGTATTTT. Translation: CASSLALIQVTDTQYF.

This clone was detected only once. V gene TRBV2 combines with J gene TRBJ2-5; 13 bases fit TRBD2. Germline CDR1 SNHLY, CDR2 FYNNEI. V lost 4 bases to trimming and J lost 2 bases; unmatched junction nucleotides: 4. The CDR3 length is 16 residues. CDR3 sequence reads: CASSAGLAGDQETQYF. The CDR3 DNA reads TGTGCCAGCAGTGCTGGACTAGCGGGGGATCAAGAGACCCAGTACTTC. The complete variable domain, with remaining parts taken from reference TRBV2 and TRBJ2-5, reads EPEVTQTPSHQVTQMGQEVILRCVPISNHLYFYWYRQILGQKVEFLVSFYNNEISEKSEIFDDQFSVERPDGSNFTLKIRSTKLEDSAMYFCASSAGLAGDQETQYFGPGTRLLVL.

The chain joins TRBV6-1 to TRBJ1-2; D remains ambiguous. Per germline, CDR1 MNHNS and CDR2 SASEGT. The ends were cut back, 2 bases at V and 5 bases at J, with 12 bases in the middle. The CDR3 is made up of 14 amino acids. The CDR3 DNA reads TGTGCCAGCAGTGAACAAAGAGATGCGTATGGCTACACCTTC. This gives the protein CASSEQRDAYGYTF.

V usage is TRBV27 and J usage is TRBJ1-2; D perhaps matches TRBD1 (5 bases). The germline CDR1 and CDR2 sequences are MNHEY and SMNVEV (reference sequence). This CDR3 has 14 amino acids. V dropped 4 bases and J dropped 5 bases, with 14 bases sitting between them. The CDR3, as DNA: TGTGCCAGCAGTTCCCAGGGACTTTTTTATGGCTACACCTTC. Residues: CASSSQGLFYGYTF.

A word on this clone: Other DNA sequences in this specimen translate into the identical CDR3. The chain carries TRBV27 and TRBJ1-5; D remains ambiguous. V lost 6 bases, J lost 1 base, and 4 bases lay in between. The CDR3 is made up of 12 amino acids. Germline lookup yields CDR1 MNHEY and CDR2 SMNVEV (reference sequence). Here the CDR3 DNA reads TGTGCCAGCAGGGGCAGCAATCAGCCCCAGCATTTT. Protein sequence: CASRGSNQPQHF.

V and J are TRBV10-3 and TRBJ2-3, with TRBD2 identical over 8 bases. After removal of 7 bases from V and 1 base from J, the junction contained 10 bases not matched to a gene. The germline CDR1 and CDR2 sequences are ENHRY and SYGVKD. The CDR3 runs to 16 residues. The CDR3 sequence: CAINSGTRGGTDTQYF. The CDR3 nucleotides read TGTGCCATCAACTCCGGGACTAGGGGTGGCACAGATACGCAGTATTTT.

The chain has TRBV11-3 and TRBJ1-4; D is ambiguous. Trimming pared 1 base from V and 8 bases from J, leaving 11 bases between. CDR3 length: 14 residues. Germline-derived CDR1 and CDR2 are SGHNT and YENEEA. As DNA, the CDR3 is TGTGCCAGCAGCTTAGCCCGGGATAGCGAAAAACTGTTTTTT. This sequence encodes CASSLARDSEKLFF.

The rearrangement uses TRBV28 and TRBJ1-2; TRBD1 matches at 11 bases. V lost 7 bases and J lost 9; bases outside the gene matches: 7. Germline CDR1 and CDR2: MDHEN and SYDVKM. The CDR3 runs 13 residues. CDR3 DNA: TGTGCCAGCAACACCGGACAGGGGGCTAGCTACACCTTC. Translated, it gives CASNTGQGASYTF.

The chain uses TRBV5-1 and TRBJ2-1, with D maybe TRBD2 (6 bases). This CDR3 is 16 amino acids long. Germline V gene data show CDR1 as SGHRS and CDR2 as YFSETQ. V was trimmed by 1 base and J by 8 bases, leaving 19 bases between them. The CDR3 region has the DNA TGCGCCAGCAGCTTGACCCTGGGACTTCCGGGGCATGAGCAGTTCTTC. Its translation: CASSLTLGLPGHEQFF.

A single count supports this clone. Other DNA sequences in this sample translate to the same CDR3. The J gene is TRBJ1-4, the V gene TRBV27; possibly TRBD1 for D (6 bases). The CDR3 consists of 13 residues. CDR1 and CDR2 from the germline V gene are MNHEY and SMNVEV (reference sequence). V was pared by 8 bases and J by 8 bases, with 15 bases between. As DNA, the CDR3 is TGTGCCAGCTCCCTGCGGAGGGGGGAAAAACTGTTTTTT. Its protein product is CASSLRRGEKLFF.

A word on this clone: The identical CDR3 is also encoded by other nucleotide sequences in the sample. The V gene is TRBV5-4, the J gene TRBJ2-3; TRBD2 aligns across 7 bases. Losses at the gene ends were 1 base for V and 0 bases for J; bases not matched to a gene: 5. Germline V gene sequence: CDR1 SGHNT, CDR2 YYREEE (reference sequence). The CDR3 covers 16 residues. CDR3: CASSLKLAGSTDTQYF. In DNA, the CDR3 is TGTGCCAGCAGCTTGAAATTAGCGGGTAGCACAGATACGCAGTATTTT.

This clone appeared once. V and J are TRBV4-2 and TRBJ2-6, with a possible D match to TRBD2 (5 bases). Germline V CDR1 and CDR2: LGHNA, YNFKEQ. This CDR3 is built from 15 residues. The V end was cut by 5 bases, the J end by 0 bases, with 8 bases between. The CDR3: CASSVRGSGANVLTF. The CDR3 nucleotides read TGTGCCAGCAGCGTACGGGGCTCTGGGGCCAACGTCCTGACTTTC.

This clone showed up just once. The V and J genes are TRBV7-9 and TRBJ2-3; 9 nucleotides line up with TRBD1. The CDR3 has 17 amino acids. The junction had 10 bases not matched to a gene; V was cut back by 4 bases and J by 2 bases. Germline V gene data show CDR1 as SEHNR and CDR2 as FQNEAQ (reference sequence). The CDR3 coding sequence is TGTGCCAGCAGCTCATCAACAGGGGGCGCTTACACAGATACGCAGTATTTT. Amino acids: CASSSSTGGAYTDTQYF. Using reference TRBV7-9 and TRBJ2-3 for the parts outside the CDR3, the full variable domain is DTGVSQNPRHKITKRGQNVTFRCDPISEHNRLYWYRQTLGQGPEFLTYFQNEAQLEKSRLLSDRFSAERPKGSFSTLEIQRTEQGDSAMYLCASSSSTGGAYTDTQYFGPGTRLTVL.

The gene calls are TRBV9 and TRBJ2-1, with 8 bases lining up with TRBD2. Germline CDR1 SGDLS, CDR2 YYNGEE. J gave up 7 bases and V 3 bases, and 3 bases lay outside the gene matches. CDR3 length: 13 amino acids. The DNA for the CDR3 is TGTGCCAGCAGCGGGAGCGGGAGTAATGAGCAGTTCTTC. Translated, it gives CASSGSGSNEQFF.

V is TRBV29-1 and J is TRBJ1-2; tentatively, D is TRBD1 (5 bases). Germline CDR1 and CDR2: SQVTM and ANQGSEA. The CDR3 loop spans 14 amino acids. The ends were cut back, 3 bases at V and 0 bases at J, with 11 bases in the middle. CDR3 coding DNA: TGCAGCGTTGACGACAGCCCCTCTAACTATGGCTACACCTTC. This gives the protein CSVDDSPSNYGYTF. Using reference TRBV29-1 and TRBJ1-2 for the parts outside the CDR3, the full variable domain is SAVISQKPSRDICQRGTSLTIQCQVDSQVTMMFWYRQQPGQSLTLIATANQGSEATYESGFVIDKFPISRPNLTFSTLTVSNMSPEDSSIYLCSVDDSPSNYGYTFGSGTRLTVV.

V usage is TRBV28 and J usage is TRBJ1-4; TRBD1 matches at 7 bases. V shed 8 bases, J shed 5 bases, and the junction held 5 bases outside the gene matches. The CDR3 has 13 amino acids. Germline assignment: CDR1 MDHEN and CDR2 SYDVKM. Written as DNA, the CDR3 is TGTGCCAGCGCAGGGACAGCAAATGAAAAACTGTTTTTT. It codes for CASAGTANEKLFF.

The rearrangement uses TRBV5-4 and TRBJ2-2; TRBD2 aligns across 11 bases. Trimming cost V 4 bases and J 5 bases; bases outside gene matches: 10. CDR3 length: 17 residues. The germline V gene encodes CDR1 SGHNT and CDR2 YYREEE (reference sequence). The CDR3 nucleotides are TGTGCCAGCAGCCCGGCCGGGACTAGCGGCGAGACCGGGGAGCTGTTTTTT. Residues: CASSPAGTSGETGELFF.